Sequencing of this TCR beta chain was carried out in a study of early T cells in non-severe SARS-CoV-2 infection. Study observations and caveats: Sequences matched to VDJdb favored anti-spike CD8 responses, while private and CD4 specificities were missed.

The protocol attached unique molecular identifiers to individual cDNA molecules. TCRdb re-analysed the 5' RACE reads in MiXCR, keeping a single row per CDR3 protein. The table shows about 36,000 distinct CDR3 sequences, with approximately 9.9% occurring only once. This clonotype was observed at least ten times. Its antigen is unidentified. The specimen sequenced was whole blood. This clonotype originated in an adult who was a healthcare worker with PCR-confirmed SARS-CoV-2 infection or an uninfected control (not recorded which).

The CDR3 sequence: CASSSGPGMGSNQPQHF. CDR3 bases: TGTGCCAGCAGTTCGGGACCGGGAATGGGTAGCAATCAGCCCCAGCATTTT. The rearrangement links TRBV12-3 or TRBV12-4 to TRBJ1-5; TRBD1 is a possible D gene (5 bases). The germline V and J ends were trimmed by 4 bases and 0 bases, with 16 bases remaining between them. This CDR3 spans 17 amino acids.